The clone carrying this T cell receptor beta chain was recorded once. Its antigen is unidentified. Germline CDR1 SNHLY, CDR2 FYNNEI. The CDR3 is made up of 9 amino acids. V was shortened by 10 bases and J by 7 bases, with 5 bases between the two germline ends. The data were taken from a study of identifying expanded T cells in peripheral blood. Collection occurred without any documented infections or immune events in donors. Findings and caveats of the study: About 1.2 clones differed between technical replicates, versus around 16 and 19 over time. Across healthy donors, higher total template counts meant significantly greater roughly 2-week count variance.

The method was immunoSEQ multiplex PCR; TCRdb's version includes in-frame clones alone and lacks a portion of them. The sample contains around 85,000 clones, about nine tenths of which appear only once. Source material: blood. This clonotype originated in a person between 18 and 75 years old in good health. The chain combines TRBV2 with TRBJ2-1; D gene uncertain. In nucleotides, the CDR3 is TGTGCCATACGAAATGAGCAGTTCTTC. Encoded protein: CAIRNEQFF.